This T cell receptor (beta chain) comes out of a study of identical twins. In germline, CDR1 is SSHAT, CDR2 FNYEAQ (reference sequence). The CDR3 covers 15 residues. This clonotype appeared a few times. One junction end does not reproduce the germline sequence, and a read error may be involved. Each CDR3 protein gets one entry after TCRdb re-called the 5' RACE reads with MiXCR. The data contain 1.5 million to 2 million distinct CDR3 sequences, about 30% of them singletons. Material for sequencing was cord blood. V is TRBV7-7 and J is TRBJ2-1, with a weak D call TRBD2 (6 bases). The clonotype was recovered from a newborn girl in good health. The CDR3 region has the DNA TGTGCTAGCAGCATGGACTACCGAACTAACAATGAGCAGTTCTTC. Its translation is CASSMDYRTNNEQFF.